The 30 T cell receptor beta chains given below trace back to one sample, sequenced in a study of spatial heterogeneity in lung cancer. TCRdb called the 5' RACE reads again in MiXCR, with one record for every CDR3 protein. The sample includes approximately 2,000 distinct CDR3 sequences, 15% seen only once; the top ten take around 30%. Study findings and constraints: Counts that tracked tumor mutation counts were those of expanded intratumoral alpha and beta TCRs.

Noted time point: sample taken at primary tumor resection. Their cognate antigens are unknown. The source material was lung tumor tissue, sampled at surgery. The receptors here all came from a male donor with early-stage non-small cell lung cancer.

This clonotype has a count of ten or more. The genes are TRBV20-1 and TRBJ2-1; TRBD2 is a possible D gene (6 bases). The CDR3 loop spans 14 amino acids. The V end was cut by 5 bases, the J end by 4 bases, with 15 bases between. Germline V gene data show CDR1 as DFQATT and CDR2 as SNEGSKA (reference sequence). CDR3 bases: TGCAGTGCTGACCCGGGACTCCGGTACAATGAGCAGTTCTTC. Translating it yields CSADPGLRYNEQFF.

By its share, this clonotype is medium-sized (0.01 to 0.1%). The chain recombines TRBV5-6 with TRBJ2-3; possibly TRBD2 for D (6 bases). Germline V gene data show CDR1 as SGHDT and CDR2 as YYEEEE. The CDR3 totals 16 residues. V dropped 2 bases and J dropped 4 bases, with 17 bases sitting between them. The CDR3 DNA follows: TGTGCCAGCAGCTTCGGATCGGGGACTGCGTCAGATACGCAGTATTTT. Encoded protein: CASSFGSGTASDTQYF.

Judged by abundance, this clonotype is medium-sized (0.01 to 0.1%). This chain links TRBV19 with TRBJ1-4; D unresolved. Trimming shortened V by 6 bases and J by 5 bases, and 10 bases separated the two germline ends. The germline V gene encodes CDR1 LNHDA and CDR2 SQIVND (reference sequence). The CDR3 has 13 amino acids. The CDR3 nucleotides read TGTGCCAGTAGACTTCGGGAGAATGAAAAACTGTTTTTT. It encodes CASRLRENEKLFF.

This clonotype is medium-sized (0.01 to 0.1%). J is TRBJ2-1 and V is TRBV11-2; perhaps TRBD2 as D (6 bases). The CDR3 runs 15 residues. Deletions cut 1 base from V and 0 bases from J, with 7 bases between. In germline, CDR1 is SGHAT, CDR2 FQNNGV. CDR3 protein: CASSLGGVSYNEQFF. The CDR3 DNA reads TGTGCCAGCAGCTTAGGCGGGGTCTCCTACAATGAGCAGTTCTTC.

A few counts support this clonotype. This chain's CDR3 is CASSRSGGTGYNEQFF. The DNA of the CDR3 is TGTGCCAGCTCACGGTCTGGTGGGACAGGGTACAATGAGCAGTTCTTC. V gene TRBV18 combines with J gene TRBJ2-1, with TRBD1 matching over 9 bases. V lost 4 bases and J lost 4; bases outside the gene matches: 8. The CDR3 sequence is 16 residues long. Per the germline V gene, CDR1 is KGHSH and CDR2 is LQKENI.

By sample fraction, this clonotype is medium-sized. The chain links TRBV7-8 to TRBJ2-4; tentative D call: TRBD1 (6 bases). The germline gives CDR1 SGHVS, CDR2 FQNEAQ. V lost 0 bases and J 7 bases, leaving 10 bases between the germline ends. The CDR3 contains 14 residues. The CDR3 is CASSLASQGNIQYF. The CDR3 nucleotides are TGTGCCAGCAGCTTAGCGTCCCAGGGGAACATTCAGTACTTC.

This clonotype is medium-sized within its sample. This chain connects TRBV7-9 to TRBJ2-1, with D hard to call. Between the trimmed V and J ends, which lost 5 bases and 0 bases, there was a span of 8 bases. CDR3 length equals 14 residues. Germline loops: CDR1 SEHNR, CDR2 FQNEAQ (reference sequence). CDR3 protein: CASSDFSSYNEQFF. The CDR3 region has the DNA TGTGCCAGCAGCGACTTTTCCTCCTACAATGAGCAGTTCTTC.

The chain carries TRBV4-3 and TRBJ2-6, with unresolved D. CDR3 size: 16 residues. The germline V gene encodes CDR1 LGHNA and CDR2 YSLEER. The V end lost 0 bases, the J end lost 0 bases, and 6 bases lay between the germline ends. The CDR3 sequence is CASSQDRFSGANVLTF. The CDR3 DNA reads TGCGCCAGCAGCCAAGATCGGTTCTCTGGGGCCAACGTCCTGACTTTC.

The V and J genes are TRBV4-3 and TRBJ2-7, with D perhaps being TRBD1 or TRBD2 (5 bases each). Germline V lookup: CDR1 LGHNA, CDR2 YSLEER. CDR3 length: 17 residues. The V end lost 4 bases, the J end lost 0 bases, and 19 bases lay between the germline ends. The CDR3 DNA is TGCGCCAGCAGCCGAAGACACACCGGGACGGACTCCTACGAGCAGTACTTC. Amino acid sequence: CASSRRHTGTDSYEQYF.

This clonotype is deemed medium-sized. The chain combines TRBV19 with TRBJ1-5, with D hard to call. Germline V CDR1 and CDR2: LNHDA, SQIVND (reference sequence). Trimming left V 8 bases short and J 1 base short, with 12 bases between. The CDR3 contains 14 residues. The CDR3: CASSVERSNQPQHF. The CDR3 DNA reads TGTGCCAGTTCAGTAGAAAGAAGCAATCAGCCCCAGCATTTT.

The CDR3 DNA follows: TGCAGCGCCCCCAGCCTGGCGGGAGGGTATGAGCAGTTCTTC. This translates into CSAPSLAGGYEQFF. This chain links TRBV20-1 with TRBJ2-1, with TRBD2 matching 9 bases. This CDR3 has 14 residues. Looked up from germline, CDR1 is DFQATT and CDR2 is SNEGSKA (reference sequence).

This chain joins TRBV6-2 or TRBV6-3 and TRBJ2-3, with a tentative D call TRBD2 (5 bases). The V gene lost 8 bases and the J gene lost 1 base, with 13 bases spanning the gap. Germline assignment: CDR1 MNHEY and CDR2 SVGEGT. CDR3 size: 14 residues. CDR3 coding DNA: TGTGCCAGCCGCTGGGCGAGGGGCACAGATACGCAGTATTTT. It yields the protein CASRWARGTDTQYF.

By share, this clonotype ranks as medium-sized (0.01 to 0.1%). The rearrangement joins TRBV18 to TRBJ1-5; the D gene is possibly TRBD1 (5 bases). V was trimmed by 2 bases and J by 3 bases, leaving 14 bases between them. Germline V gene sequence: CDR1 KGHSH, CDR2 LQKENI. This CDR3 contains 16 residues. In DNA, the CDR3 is TGTGCCAGCTCACCATGGGTCGACAGAACCAATCAGCCCCAGCATTTT. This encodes CASSPWVDRTNQPQHF. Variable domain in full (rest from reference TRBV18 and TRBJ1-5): NAGVMQNPRHLVRRRGQEARLRCSPMKGHSHVYWYRQLPEEGLKFMVYLQKENIIDESGMPKERFSAEFPKEGPSILRIQQVVRGDSAAYFCASSPWVDRTNQPQHFGDGTRLSIL.

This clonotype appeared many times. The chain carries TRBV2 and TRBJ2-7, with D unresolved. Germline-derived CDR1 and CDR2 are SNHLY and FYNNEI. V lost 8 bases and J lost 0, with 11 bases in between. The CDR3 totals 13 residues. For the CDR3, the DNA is TGTGCCAGCCGATCGACACTCTCCTACGAGCAGTACTTC. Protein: CASRSTLSYEQYF. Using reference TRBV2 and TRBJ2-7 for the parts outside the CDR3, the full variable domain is EPEVTQTPSHQVTQMGQEVILRCVPISNHLYFYWYRQILGQKVEFLVSFYNNEISEKSEIFDDQFSVERPDGSNFTLKIRSTKLEDSAMYFCASRSTLSYEQYFGPGTRLTVT.

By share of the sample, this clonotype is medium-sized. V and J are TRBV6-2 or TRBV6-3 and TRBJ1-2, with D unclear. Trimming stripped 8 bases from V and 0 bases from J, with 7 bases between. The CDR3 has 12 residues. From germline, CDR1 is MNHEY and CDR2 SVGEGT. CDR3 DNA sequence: TGTGCCAGCCGCGCAGCTAACTATGGCTACACCTTC. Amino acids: CASRAANYGYTF.

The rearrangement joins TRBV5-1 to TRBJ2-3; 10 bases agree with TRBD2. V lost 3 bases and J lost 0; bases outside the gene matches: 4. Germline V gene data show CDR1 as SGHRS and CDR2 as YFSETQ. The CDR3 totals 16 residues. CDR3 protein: CASSSLTSGSTDTQYF. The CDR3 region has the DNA TGCGCCAGCAGCTCACTGACTAGCGGGAGCACAGATACGCAGTATTTT. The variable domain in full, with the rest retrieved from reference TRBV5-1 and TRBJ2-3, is KAGVTQTPRYLIKTRGQQVTLSCSPISGHRSVSWYQQTPGQGLQFLFEYFSETQRNKGNFPGRFSGRQFSNSRSEMNVSTLELGDSALYLCASSSLTSGSTDTQYFGPGTRLTVL.

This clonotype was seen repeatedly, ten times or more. The DNA of the CDR3 is TGCAGTGCTAGCCGGACTAGCGGAATGTACAATGAGCAGTTCTTC. Its translation is CSASRTSGMYNEQFF. The rearrangement links TRBV20-1 to TRBJ2-1; 10 bases line up with TRBD2. J was trimmed by 4 bases and V by 3 bases; bases with no gene match: 6. Looked up from germline, CDR1 is DFQATT and CDR2 is SNEGSKA (reference sequence). The CDR3 contains 15 residues.

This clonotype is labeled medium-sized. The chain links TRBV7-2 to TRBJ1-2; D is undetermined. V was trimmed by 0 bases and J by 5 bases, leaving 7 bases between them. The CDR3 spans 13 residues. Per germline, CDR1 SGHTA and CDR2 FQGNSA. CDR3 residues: CASSLAGRYGYTF. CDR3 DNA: TGTGCCAGCAGCTTAGCAGGGAGATATGGCTACACCTTC.

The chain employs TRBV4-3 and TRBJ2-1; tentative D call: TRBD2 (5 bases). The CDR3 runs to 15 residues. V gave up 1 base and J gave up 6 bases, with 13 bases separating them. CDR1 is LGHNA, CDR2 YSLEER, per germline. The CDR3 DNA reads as TGCGCCAGCAGCCAAGGAGCGGCCCTCTTCAATGAGCAGTTCTTC. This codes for CASSQGAALFNEQFF.

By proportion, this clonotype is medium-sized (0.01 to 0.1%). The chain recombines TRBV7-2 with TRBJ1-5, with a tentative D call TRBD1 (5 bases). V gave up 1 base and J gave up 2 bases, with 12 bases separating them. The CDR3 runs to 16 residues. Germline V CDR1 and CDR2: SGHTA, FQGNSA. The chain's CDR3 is CASSLVGGSGNQPQHF. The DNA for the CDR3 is TGTGCCAGCAGCTTAGTCGGGGGGTCGGGCAATCAGCCCCAGCATTTT.

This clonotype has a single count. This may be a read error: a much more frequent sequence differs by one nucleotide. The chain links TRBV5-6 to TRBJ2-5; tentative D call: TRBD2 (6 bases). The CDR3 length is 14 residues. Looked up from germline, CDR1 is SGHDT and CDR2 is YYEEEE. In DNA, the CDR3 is TGTGTCAGCAGCTCGCCGACTAGAACGGAGACCCAGTACTTC. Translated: CVSSSPTRTETQYF.

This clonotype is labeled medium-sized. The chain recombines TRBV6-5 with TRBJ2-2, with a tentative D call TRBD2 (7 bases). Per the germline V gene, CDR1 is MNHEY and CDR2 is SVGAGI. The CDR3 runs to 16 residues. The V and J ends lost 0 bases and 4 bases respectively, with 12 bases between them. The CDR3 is CASSYSGGGGTGELFF. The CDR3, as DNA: TGTGCCAGCAGTTACTCGGGCGGGGGCGGCACCGGGGAGCTGTTTTTT.

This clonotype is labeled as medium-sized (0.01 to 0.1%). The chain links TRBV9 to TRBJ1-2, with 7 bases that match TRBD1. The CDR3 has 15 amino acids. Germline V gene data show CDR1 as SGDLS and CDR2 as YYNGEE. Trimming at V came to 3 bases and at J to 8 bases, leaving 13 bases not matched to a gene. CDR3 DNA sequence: TGTGCCAGCAGCGCGGAAGACAGGGTTGGGTCGGGCTACACCTTC. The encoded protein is CASSAEDRVGSGYTF.

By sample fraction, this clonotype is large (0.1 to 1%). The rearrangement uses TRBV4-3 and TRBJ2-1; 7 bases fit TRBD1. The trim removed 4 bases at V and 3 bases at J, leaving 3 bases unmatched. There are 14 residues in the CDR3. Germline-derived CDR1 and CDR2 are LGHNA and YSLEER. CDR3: CASSLDRNYNEQFF. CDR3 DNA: TGCGCCAGCAGCCTGGACAGGAACTACAATGAGCAGTTCTTC.

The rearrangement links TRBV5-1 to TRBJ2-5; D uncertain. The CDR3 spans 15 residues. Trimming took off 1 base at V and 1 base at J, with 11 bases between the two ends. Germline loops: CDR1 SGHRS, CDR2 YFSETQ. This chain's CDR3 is CASSLSLGTQETQYF. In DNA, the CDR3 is TGCGCCAGCAGCTTGTCCCTCGGCACCCAAGAGACCCAGTACTTC.

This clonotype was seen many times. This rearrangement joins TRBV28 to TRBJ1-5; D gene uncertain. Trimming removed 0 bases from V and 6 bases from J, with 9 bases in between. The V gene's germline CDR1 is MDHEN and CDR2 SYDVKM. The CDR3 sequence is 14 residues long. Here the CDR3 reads CASSLWVGSQPQHF. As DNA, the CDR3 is TGTGCCAGCAGTTTATGGGTGGGTAGTCAGCCCCAGCATTTT.

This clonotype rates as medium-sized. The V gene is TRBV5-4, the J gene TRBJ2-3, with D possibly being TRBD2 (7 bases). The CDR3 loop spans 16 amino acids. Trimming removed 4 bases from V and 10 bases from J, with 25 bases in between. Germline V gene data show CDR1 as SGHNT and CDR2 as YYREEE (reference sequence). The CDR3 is CASSVGGPSGGMAQYF. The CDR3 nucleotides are TGTGCCAGCAGCGTAGGGGGGCCTAGCGGAGGAATGGCGCAGTATTTT.

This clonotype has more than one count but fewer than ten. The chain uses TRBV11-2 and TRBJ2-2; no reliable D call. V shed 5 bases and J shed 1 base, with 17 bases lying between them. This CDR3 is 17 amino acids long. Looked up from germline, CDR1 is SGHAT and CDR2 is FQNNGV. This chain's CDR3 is CASSRLNGLENTGELFF. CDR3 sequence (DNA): TGTGCCAGCAGCCGGTTAAACGGGTTAGAGAACACCGGGGAGCTGTTTTTT.

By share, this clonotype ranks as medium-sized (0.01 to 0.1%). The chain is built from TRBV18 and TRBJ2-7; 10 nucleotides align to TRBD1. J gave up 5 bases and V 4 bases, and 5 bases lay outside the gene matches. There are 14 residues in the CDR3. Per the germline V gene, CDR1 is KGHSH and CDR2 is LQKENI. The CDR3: CASSQTGGQNEQYF. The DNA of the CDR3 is TGTGCCAGCTCACAGACAGGGGGCCAGAACGAGCAGTACTTC.

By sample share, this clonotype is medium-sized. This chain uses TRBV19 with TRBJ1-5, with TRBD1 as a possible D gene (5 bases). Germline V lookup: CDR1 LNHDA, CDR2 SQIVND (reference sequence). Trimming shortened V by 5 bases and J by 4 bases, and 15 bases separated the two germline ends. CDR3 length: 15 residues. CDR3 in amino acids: CASSAGGFWNQPQHF. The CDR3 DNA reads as TGTGCCAGTAGTGCGGGGGGGTTTTGGAATCAGCCCCAGCATTTT.